The sequence of this T cell receptor (beta chain) was determined in a study of OX40 agonist ivuxolimab in advanced cancers. About the research overall: Patients receiving dose escalation had hepatocellular carcinoma, melanoma, renal cell or head and neck cancer. There were three patients with partial responses, one having hepatocellular carcinoma and two cutaneous melanoma.

Clones were read by immunoSEQ multiplex PCR, and TCRdb kept only the in-frame ones, dropping some. The table lists about 73,000 clones, about nine tenths of them singletons. Findings and caveats of the study: Among the lowest levels of clonal expansion were found in partial responders at 0.1-3.0 mg/kg.

On this clone: As yet, its antigen is unknown.

Source: CD4+ or CD8+ T cells sorted from blood, taken in a trial of the OX40 agonist ivuxolimab. The source of this sequence is an adult with an advanced solid tumor such as melanoma, head and neck, liver or kidney cancer.

The CDR3 is CASSLPGGRSSYEQYF. Here the CDR3 DNA reads TGTGCCAGCAGCTTACCTGGGGGCAGAAGCTCCTACGAGCAGTACTTC. This chain uses TRBV7-9 with TRBJ2-7; a possible D gene is TRBD1 (6 bases). The V end lost 2 bases, the J end lost 0 bases, and 14 bases lay between the germline ends. This CDR3 has 16 amino acids. In germline, CDR1 is SEHNR, CDR2 FQNEAQ (reference sequence).